The 2 T cell receptor beta chains below come from one sample, sequenced in a study of T-cell reconstitution after alpha-beta-depleted transplantation in children. Construction of the TCRbeta library involved unique molecular identifiers. Using its own MiXCR run on the PCR reads, TCRdb lists one record per CDR3 protein. The sample records over 150,000 distinct CDR3 sequences, roughly 7.1% being singletons. Source: PBMCs, taken before TCRalphabeta/CD19-depleted stem cell transplant. These receptors all stem from a boy aged 2 to 10 with acute lymphoblastic leukemia, due to receive a stem cell transplant.

There are a few counts of this clonotype. This chain links TRBV11-2 with TRBJ1-4; TRBD1 matches 9 bases. Germline V gives CDR1 SGHAT, CDR2 FQNNGV. The CDR3 has 15 residues. The V gene end was trimmed by 2 bases and the J gene end by 8 bases; junction bases not matched to a gene: 6. CDR3 protein: CASSLTGGPWEKLFF. The CDR3 DNA reads TGTGCCAGCAGCTTAACAGGGGGCCCGTGGGAAAAACTGTTTTTT.

This clonotype appeared many times. This chain uses TRBV29-1 with TRBJ2-5, with 8 positions matching TRBD1. Looked up from germline, CDR1 is SQVTM and CDR2 is ANQGSEA. CDR3 length equals 14 residues. CDR3 nucleotides: TGCAGGGCTGAAGGACAGGGAGTTGGAGAGACCCAGTACTTC. It yields the protein CRAEGQGVGETQYF.